This TCR beta chain was recorded in a study of T cell changes during pregnancy in multiple sclerosis. The J segment lost 4 bases and the V segment lost 0 bases, leaving 10 bases of the junction unmatched. Germline V gene sequence: CDR1 SGHRS, CDR2 YFSETQ. This CDR3 spans 18 amino acids. Clones were sequenced by immunoSEQ multiplex PCR, and TCRdb holds only the in-frame ones, with some missing. The table records about 22,000 clones, 80% to 95% of them present only once. This clone occurred a few times. Sequenced material: CD4+ T cells from peripheral blood mononuclear cells, taken in the third trimester of pregnancy. The rearrangement links TRBV5-1 to TRBJ2-5, with 12 bases identical to TRBD2. The source is a female donor with multiple sclerosis, enrolled in a pregnancy study. The CDR3 DNA reads as TGCGCCAGCAGCTTGGAGCGCCTAGCGGGGGGGCAGGCAGAGACCCAGTACTTC. Amino acid sequence: CASSLERLAGGQAETQYF.